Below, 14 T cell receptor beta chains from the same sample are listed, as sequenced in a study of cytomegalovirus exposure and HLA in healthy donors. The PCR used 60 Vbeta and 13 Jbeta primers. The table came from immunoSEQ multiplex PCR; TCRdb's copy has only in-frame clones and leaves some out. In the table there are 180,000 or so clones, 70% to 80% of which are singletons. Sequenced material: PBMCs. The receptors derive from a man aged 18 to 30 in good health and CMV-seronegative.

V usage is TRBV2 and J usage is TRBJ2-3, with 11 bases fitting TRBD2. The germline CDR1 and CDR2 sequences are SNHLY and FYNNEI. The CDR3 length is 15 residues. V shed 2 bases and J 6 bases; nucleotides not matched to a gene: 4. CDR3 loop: CASSETSGGWDTQYF. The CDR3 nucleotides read TGTGCCAGCAGTGAAACTAGCGGGGGCTGGGATACGCAGTATTTT.

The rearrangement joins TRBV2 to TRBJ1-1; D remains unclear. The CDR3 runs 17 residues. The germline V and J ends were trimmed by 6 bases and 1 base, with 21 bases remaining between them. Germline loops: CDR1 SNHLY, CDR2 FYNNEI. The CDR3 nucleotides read TGTGCCAGCAGGCAAATCCGCGTGGGCGCCTCGAACACTGAAGCTTTCTTT. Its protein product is CASRQIRVGASNTEAFF. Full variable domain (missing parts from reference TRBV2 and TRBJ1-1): EPEVTQTPSHQVTQMGQEVILRCVPISNHLYFYWYRQILGQKVEFLVSFYNNEISEKSEIFDDQFSVERPDGSNFTLKIRSTKLEDSAMYFCASRQIRVGASNTEAFFGQGTRLTVV.

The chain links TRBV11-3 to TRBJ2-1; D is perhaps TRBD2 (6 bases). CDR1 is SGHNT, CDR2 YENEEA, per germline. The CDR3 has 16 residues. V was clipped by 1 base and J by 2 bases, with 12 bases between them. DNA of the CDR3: TGTGCCAGCAGCTTAGGTGGGGGGAACACCTACAATGAGCAGTTCTTC. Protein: CASSLGGGNTYNEQFF. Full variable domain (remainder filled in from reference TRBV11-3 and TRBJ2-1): EAGVVQSPRYKIIEKKQPVAFWCNPISGHNTLYWYLQNLGQGPELLIRYENEEAVDDSQLPKDRFSAERLKGVDSTLKIQPAELGDSAVYLCASSLGGGNTYNEQFFGPGTRLTVL.

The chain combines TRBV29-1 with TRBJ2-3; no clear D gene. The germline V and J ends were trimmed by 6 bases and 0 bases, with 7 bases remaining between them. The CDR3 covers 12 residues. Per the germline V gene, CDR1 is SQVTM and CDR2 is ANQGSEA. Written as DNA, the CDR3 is TGCAGCGTCAAACTGAGCACAGATACGCAGTATTTT. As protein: CSVKLSTDTQYF.

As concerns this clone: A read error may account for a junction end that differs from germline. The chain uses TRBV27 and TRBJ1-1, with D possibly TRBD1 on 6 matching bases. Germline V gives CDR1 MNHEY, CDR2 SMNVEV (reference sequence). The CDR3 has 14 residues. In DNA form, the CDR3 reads TGTGCCAGCAGTATATCAGGGGAGAACACTGAAGCTTTCTTT. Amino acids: CASSISGENTEAFF.

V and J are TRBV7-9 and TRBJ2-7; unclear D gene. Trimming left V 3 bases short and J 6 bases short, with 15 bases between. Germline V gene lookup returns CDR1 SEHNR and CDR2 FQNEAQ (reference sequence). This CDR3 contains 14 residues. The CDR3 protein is CASSFNVESGEQYF. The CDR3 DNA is TGTGCCAGCAGCTTCAACGTTGAGTCGGGCGAGCAGTACTTC.

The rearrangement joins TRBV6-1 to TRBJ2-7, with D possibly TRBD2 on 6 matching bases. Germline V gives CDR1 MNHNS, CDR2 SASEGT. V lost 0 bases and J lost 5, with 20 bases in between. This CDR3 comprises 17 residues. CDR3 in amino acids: CASSEALLAYPRDEQYF. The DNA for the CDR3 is TGTGCCAGCAGTGAAGCGCTTCTAGCGTACCCCCGGGACGAGCAGTACTTC.

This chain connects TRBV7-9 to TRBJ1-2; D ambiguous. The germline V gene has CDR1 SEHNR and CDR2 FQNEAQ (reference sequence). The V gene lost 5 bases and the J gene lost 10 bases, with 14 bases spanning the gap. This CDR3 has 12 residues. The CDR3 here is CASSPRPGAYTF. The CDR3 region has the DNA TGTGCCAGCAGCCCTCGACCGGGAGCCTACACCTTC.

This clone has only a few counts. The CDR3 spells CASSLLGGTVNYGYTF. The CDR3 nucleotides read TGTGCCAGCAGCTTGCTGGGAGGGACCGTTAACTATGGCTACACCTTC. V usage is TRBV5-6 and J usage is TRBJ1-2, with D maybe TRBD1 (5 bases). V lost 1 base to trimming and J lost 1 base, with 14 bases between them. CDR1 is SGHDT, CDR2 YYEEEE, per germline. The CDR3 spans 16 residues.

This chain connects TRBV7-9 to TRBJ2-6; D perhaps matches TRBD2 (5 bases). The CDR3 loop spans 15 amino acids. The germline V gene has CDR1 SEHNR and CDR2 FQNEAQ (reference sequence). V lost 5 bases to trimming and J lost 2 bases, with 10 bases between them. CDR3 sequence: CASSIHGAGANVLTF. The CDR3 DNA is TGTGCCAGCAGCATCCACGGGGCTGGGGCCAACGTCCTGACTTTC.

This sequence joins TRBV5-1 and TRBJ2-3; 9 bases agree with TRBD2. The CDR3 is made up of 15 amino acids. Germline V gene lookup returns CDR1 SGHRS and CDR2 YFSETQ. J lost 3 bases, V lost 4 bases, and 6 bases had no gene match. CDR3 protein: CASSRASGTTDTQYF. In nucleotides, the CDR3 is TGCGCCAGCAGCAGAGCTAGCGGGACAACAGATACGCAGTATTTT.

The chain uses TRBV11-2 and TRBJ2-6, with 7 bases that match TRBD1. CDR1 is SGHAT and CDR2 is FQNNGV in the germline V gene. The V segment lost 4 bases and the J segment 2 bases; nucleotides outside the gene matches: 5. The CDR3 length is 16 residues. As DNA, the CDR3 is TGTGCCAGCAGCTCTCAACAGGGGACTGGGGCCAACGTCCTGACTTTC. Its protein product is CASSSQQGTGANVLTF.

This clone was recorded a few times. CDR3 sequence: CASSSGTGKPGELFF. The CDR3, as DNA: TGTGCCAGCAGTTCCGGGACAGGGAAGCCCGGGGAGCTGTTTTTT. The chain is built from TRBV6-5 and TRBJ2-2; 9 bases align to TRBD1. Germline V lookup: CDR1 MNHEY, CDR2 SVGAGI. This CDR3 region has 15 residues. The ends lost 4 bases at V and 6 bases at J; junction bases unmatched: 6.

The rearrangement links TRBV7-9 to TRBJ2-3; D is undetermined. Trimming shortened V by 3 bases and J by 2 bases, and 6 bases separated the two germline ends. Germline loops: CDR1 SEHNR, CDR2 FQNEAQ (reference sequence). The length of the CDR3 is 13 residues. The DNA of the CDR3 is TGTGCCAGCAGCTTTGTGTACACAGATACGCAGTATTTT. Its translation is CASSFVYTDTQYF.